This T cell receptor beta chain comes out of a study of blood T cell repertoires in COVID-19. Study-wide background: The cDNA or gDNA used as material had been derived from T cells, B-cell-depleted T cells, or PBMCs.

Two negative PCRs, clearance, or symptom resolution had been documented for recovered Cohort 3 donors. V was shortened by 3 bases and J by 6 bases, with 21 bases between the two germline ends. From germline, CDR1 is SGHDT and CDR2 YYEEEE. There are 17 residues in the CDR3. The authors' processing: It was from reference gene primer amplification that nucleated cell counts were estimated. Measured with immunoSEQ multiplex PCR; TCRdb has only the in-frame clones, and not every one. D and trimming were read from the DNA, whereas the V and J calls and clone size are those reported in that table. Altogether 300,000 to 400,000 clones are present, 70% to 90% being singletons, with the ten largest covering more than 0.95%.

The V and J genes are TRBV5-6 and TRBJ1-4; D perhaps matches TRBD1 (6 bases). The source is a young woman who had recovered from COVID-19. Sequencing was carried out using PBMCs or T cells enriched from blood (not recorded which). CDR3 sequence (DNA): TGTGCCAGCAGCTCTTATCCAGGGGCCCTTTCCGATGAAAAACTGTTTTTT. It is translated as CASSSYPGALSDEKLFF.